This T cell receptor (beta chain) derives from a study of tumor and adjacent non-tumor tissue in lung cancer. The template was RNA from unsorted bulk tissue. This non-tumor lung sample came from over 3 cm beyond the tumor edge. A modified ARM-PCR protocol with three rounds of nested PCR amplified TCRbeta. One entry per CDR3 protein, called by TCRdb with MiXCR from the multiplex PCR reads. The sample consists of about 110,000 distinct CDR3 sequences, about 65% of them appearing once. Germline CDR1 reads SGHNT; CDR2 reads YENEEA. With 8 bases removed from V and 6 bases from J, the gap between germline ends came to 16 bases. The CDR3 totals 13 residues.

This sequence joins TRBV11-3 and TRBJ1-2; D gene uncertain. The clonotype comes from a man aged 60-69 years with non-small cell lung cancer. Material: distant non-tumor lung tissue. The CDR3: CASVLASLDGYTF. The CDR3 DNA follows: TGTGCCAGCGTCTTAGCCAGCTTGGATGGCTACACCTTC.